The text below deals with one T cell receptor beta chain. This clone's antigen is unknown. Base qualities are not provided; no much larger clone lies one nucleotide away. This sample is drawn from a study of human T cells and chemical hapten exposure (dated by TCRdb to 2020 to 2022). With regard to the full study: Libraries were combined into a pool for sequencing, and differences in TCR yield between samples came mainly from small differences in library volumes within the pool. Peripheral blood TCR repertoire changes were tracked in vivo in alopecia patients during primary and secondary sensitization to the hapten diphenylcyclopropenone (DPC). Both TCR alpha and TCR beta chains were sequenced from each blood RNA sample.

Total RNA was extracted from unfractionated whole blood collected in Tempus Blood RNA tubes. Five healthy volunteers served as TCR sequencing controls and were bled at day 0, 2 weeks and 6 weeks. Libraries were built with 5' RACE. The sequencer was an Illumina MiSeq. During library preparation, unique molecular identifiers were attached to individual cDNA molecules so that TCRs could be counted in a quantitative, reproducible way. Under the source paper's analysis protocol: Samples had a median of roughly 99,000 TCRs, with a range from about 23,224 to 750,000. The Decombinator software suite was used to annotate the V, J and CDR3 of the TCR reads. Every sample was subsampled to the same number of TCRs (28,000) for the PS versus PT1 abundance plots. TCRs were defined as expanded if absent before sensitization and observed at least eight times at the 2-week time point. Clones were called with MiXCR by TCRdb after fastp trimmed the public reads at Q25, and only in-frame beta chains were retained. When rows share a CDR3 protein, they turn into one entry using the most common DNA and genes. The V and J calls and clone size come from TCRdb's table, not from the authors' own analysis. This sample is represented by 110,000 or so distinct CDR3 sequences; approximately 19% of them were singletons. Around 2.7% of the sample rests with the top ten.

Study-wide conclusions, independent of this receptor: No change with DPC sensitization was found in the number of TCRs above 1 in 1000 frequency, and no evidence of global repertoire structure alterations was found. After repeated subsampling, the strength of the expansion versus patch-test correlation and the threshold at which it became significant changed.

CDR1 and CDR2, looked up from the germline V gene, are SGDLS and YYNGEE. The germline V end is reduced by 4 bases and the J end by 3 bases; junction bases left unmatched: 7. Its CDR3 holds 15 amino acids, cysteine through phenylalanine. Just the 45-base CDR3 DNA is kept, in frame starting at base 1. This sequence was found in a human donor in good health. The sequence is built from TRBV9 and TRBJ1-1; TRBD1 matches 9 bases in the middle. The DNA sequence is given as TGTGCCAGCAGCTTCCGGACAGGGGAGGACACTGAAGCTTTCTTT. It translates to CASSFRTGEDTEAFF.